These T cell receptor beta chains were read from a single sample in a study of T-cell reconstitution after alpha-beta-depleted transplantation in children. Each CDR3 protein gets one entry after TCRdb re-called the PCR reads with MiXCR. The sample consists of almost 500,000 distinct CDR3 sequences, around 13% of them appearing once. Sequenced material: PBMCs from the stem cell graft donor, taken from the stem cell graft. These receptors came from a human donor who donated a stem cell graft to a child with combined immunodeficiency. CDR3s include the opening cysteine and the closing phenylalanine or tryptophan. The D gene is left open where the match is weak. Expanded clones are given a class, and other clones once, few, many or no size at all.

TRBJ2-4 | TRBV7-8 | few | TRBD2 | CASSLAGTSLAKNIQYF | TGTGCCAGCAGCTTAGCAGGGACTAGCTTAGCCAAAAACATTCAGTACTTC
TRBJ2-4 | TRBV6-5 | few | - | CASSYDGYLAKNIQYF | TGTGCCAGCAGTTACGACGGGTATCTAGCCAAAAACATTCAGTACTTC
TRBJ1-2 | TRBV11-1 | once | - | CASSLAGEMYGYTF | TGTGCCAGCAGCTTAGCAGGAGAGATGTATGGCTACACCTTC
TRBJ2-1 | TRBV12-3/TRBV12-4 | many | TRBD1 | CASSPDRVDEQFF | TGTGCCAGCAGCCCCGACAGGGTCGATGAGCAGTTCTTC
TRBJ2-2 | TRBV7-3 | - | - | CASSLQISGELFF | TGTGCCAGCAGCTTACAAATTTCCGGGGAGCTGTTTTTT
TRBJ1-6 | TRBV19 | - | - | CASSIGQDNSPLHF | TGTGCCAGTAGTATTGGTCAGGATAATTCACCCCTCCACTTT
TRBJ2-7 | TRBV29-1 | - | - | CSVAISSGEQYF | TGCAGCGTTGCGATTTCAAGTGGGGAGCAGTACTTC
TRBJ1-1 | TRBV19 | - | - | CASSIRGNTEAFF | TGTGCCAGTAGTATACGGGGGAACACTGAAGCTTTCTTT
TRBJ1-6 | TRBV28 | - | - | CASSLRQAFNSPLHF | TGTGCCAGCAGTCTCCGACAGGCTTTTAATTCACCCCTCCACTTT
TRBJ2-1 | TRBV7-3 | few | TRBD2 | CASSSQRGGPSDEQFF | TGTGCCAGCAGCTCACAGCGGGGGGGCCCCTCGGATGAGCAGTTCTTC
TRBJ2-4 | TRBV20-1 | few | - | CSAISPSFSKNIQYF | TGCAGTGCTATTAGCCCCTCTTTCTCCAAAAACATTCAGTACTTC
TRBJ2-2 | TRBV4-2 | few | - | CASSPNQRRGNTGELFF | TGTGCCAGCAGCCCGAATCAACGTCGGGGGAACACCGGGGAGCTGTTTTTT
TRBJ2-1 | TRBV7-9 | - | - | CASTYDRHNEQFF | TGTGCCAGCACTTACGACAGACACAATGAGCAGTTCTTC
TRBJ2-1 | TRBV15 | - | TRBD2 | CATSRDGTSGKGRDEQFF | TGTGCCACCAGCAGAGATGGGACTAGCGGGAAGGGCAGGGATGAGCAGTTCTTC
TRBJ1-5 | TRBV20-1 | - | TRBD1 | CSARAEGQGAYQPQHF | TGCAGTGCTAGAGCCGAAGGACAGGGGGCTTATCAGCCCCAGCATTTT
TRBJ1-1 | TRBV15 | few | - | CATSRDRATPGTEAFF | TGTGCCACCAGCAGAGATCGGGCGACTCCAGGTACTGAAGCTTTCTTT
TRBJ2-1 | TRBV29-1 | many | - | CSVEDSFSYNEQFF | TGCAGCGTTGAAGATTCGTTCTCCTACAATGAGCAGTTCTTC